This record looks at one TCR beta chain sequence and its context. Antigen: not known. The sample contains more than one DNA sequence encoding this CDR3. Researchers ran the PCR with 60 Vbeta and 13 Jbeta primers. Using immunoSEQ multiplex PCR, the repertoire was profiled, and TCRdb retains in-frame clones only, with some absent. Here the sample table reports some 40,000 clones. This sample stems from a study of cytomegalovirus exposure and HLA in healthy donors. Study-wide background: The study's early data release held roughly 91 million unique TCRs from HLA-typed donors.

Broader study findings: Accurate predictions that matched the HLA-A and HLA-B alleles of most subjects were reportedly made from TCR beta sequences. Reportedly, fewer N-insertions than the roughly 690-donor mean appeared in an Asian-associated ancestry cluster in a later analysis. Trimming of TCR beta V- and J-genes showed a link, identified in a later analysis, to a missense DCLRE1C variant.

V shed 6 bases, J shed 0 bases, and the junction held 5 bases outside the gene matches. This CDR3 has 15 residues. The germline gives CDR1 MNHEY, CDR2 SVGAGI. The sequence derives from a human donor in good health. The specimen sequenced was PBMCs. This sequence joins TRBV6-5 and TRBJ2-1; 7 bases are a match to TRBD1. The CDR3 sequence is CASSVGGSSYNEQFF. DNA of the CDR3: TGTGCCAGCAGCGTAGGGGGCAGCTCCTACAATGAGCAGTTCTTC.